Presented here are 8 T cell receptor beta chains from one specimen sequenced in a study of T cells in Graves' hyperthyroidism and ophthalmopathy. The investigators amplified TCR beta CDR3 regions from RNA transcripts. Researchers ran a first-round RT-PCR on the TCR CDR3 using the HTBI primer set. Using its own MiXCR run on the multiplex PCR reads, TCRdb lists one record per CDR3 protein. The sample carries roughly 500,000 distinct CDR3 sequences, roughly a quarter recorded once. Sequencing was carried out using blood. The receptors shown here come from a woman under 40 with Graves' ophthalmopathy.

There are a few counts of this clonotype. V usage is TRBV25-1 and J usage is TRBJ1-6; D gene ambiguous. CDR1 and CDR2 (germline): MGHDK, SYGVNS. Trimming pared 4 bases from V and 7 bases from J, leaving 11 bases between. CDR3 length equals 14 residues. CDR3 DNA: TGTGCCAGCAGTGTAGTGGGAGTGAATTCACCCCTCCACTTT. It translates to CASSVVGVNSPLHF.

V usage is TRBV6-1 and J usage is TRBJ1-2; D possibly corresponds to TRBD1 (6 bases). Germline V gene data show CDR1 as MNHNS and CDR2 as SASEGT. The CDR3 extends over 13 amino acids. Trimming took off 8 bases at V and 6 bases at J, with 16 bases between the two ends. The CDR3 coding sequence is TGTGCCAGCCAAAGGGGGGGTTGGGATGGCTACACCTTC. Translation gives CASQRGGWDGYTF.

This clonotype was picked up many times. The chain uses TRBV11-3 and TRBJ2-5; 13 positions match TRBD2. V was clipped by 1 base and J by 3 bases; unmatched bases: 2. The CDR3 covers 16 residues. The germline V gene has CDR1 SGHNT and CDR2 YENEEA. CDR3 sequence: CASSLAGTSGEETQYF. In nucleotides, the CDR3 is TGTGCCAGCAGCTTAGCCGGGACTAGCGGGGAAGAGACCCAGTACTTC.

J is TRBJ1-2 and V is TRBV27; TRBD1 matches 7 bases. Losses at the gene ends were 5 bases for V and 7 bases for J; bases not matched to a gene: 10. CDR1 is MNHEY and CDR2 is SMNVEV in the germline V gene (reference sequence). The CDR3 has 14 amino acids. The CDR3 sequence is CASSRRGFETGYTF. DNA for the CDR3: TGTGCCAGCAGTCGCAGGGGGTTCGAGACTGGCTACACCTTC.

This clonotype was observed a handful of times. The chain combines TRBV5-1 with TRBJ2-2, with no clear D. The germline gives CDR1 SGHRS, CDR2 YFSETQ. The length of the CDR3 is 14 residues. Trimming took 0 bases from V and 7 from J, leaving 10 bases between them. The CDR3, as DNA: TGCGCCAGCAGCTTGGTGGTAACTGGCGGGGAGCTGTTTTTT. Translated: CASSLVVTGGELFF.

This clonotype appeared a single time. The V gene is TRBV19, the J gene TRBJ2-5, with 7 bases identical to TRBD1. The J segment lost 1 base and the V segment lost 1 base, leaving 3 bases of the junction unmatched. In germline, CDR1 is LNHDA, CDR2 SQIVND (reference sequence). This CDR3 has 15 residues. The CDR3 sequence is CASSIARGTQETQYF. The DNA of the CDR3 is TGTGCCAGTAGTATAGCCAGGGGGACCCAAGAGACCCAGTACTTC. The variable domain in full, completed from reference TRBV19 and TRBJ2-5, reads DGGITQSPKYLFRKEGQNVTLSCEQNLNHDAMYWYRQDPGQGLRLIYYSQIVNDFQKGDIAEGYSVSREKKESFPLTVTSAQKNPTAFYLCASSIARGTQETQYFGPGTRLLVL.

This clonotype was found many times. This sequence joins TRBV7-9 and TRBJ2-7; D ambiguous. Trimming removed 1 base at V and 5 bases at J, with 12 bases between. There are 14 residues in the CDR3. Germline lookup yields CDR1 SEHNR and CDR2 FQNEAQ (reference sequence). CDR3 region: CASSLVGGGHEQYF. As DNA, the CDR3 is TGTGCCAGCAGCTTAGTTGGTGGCGGACACGAGCAGTACTTC. Full variable domain (remainder filled in from reference TRBV7-9 and TRBJ2-7): DTGVSQNPRHKITKRGQNVTFRCDPISEHNRLYWYRQTLGQGPEFLTYFQNEAQLEKSRLLSDRFSAERPKGSFSTLEIQRTEQGDSAMYLCASSLVGGGHEQYFGPGTRLTVT.

This clonotype was recorded at least ten times. The chain uses TRBV11-2 and TRBJ1-2; no clear D gene. The germline gives CDR1 SGHAT, CDR2 FQNNGV. The CDR3 extends over 17 amino acids. Trimming removed 2 bases at V and 6 bases at J, with 22 bases between. This CDR3 reads CASSLTLFVRERDGYTF. CDR3 nucleotides: TGTGCCAGCAGCTTAACTCTGTTTGTAAGGGAGAGAGATGGCTACACCTTC.